The 20 T cell receptor beta chains in this list originate from one sample, sequenced in a study of cytotoxic CD8 clonotypes in ibrutinib-treated CLL. Method: immunoSEQ multiplex PCR; TCRdb's copy keeps in-frame clones and lacks some. The sample carries 150,000 to 250,000 clones, about 72% recorded once. This specimen was PBMCs, taken after 24 months of ibrutinib treatment. The receptors were sampled from a human donor with chronic lymphocytic leukemia.

The chain joins TRBV30 to TRBJ1-2; D not resolved. CDR1 is GTSNPN, CDR2 SVGIG, per germline (reference sequence). The V gene lost 4 bases and the J gene lost 8 bases, with 14 bases spanning the gap. The CDR3 is 12 residues long. The CDR3 is CAWTLRSGGYTF. Here the CDR3 DNA reads TGTGCCTGGACCCTGAGGAGCGGAGGCTACACCTTC. The full variable domain, in which reference TRBV30 and TRBJ1-2 provide the parts outside the CDR3, is SQTIHQWPATLVQPVGSPLSLECTVEGTSNPNLYWYRQAAGRGLQLLFYSVGIGQISSEVPQNLSASRPQDRQFILSSKKLLLSDSGFYLCAWTLRSGGYTFGSGTRLTVV.

The chain employs TRBV27 and TRBJ1-4; 7 bases line up with TRBD1. Germline CDR1 is MNHEY and CDR2 is SMNVEV (reference sequence). J was trimmed by 12 bases and V by 0 bases; bases with no gene match: 10. The CDR3 has 15 residues. Written as DNA, the CDR3 is TGTGCCAGCAGTTTATCTCGGGACAGTCATTTGCAACTGTTTTTT. Its protein product is CASSLSRDSHLQLFF.

The genes are TRBV5-6 and TRBJ2-7; maybe TRBD2 (6 bases). The germline V and J ends were trimmed by 0 bases and 2 bases, with 15 bases remaining between them. Germline values: CDR1 SGHDT, CDR2 YYEEEE. This CDR3 region has 16 residues. The CDR3, as DNA: TGTGCCAGCAGCTTGGAGGCCGGGAGTTCCCCCTACGAGCAGTACTTC. This translates into CASSLEAGSSPYEQYF.

This chain links TRBV2 with TRBJ2-7; 9 bases fit TRBD1. The CDR3 length is 15 residues. Trimming at V came to 8 bases and at J to 6 bases, leaving 14 bases not matched to a gene. Per germline, CDR1 SNHLY and CDR2 FYNNEI. This CDR3 reads CASSRRTGAFREQYF. CDR3 in DNA: TGTGCCAGCTCCCGAAGGACAGGGGCATTTCGCGAGCAGTACTTC.

This clone was picked up a small number of times. The J gene is TRBJ1-2, the V gene TRBV29-1; the D gene is possibly TRBD1 (5 bases). Germline CDR1 and CDR2: SQVTM and ANQGSEA. The CDR3 totals 12 residues. V was trimmed by 4 bases and J by 4 bases, leaving 10 bases between them. CDR3 bases: TGCAGCGTTGGGGGACTGACCTATGGCTACACCTTC. Protein: CSVGGLTYGYTF. Combining the CDR3 with reference TRBV29-1 and TRBJ1-2 gives the whole variable domain SAVISQKPSRDICQRGTSLTIQCQVDSQVTMMFWYRQQPGQSLTLIATANQGSEATYESGFVIDKFPISRPNLTFSTLTVSNMSPEDSSIYLCSVGGLTYGYTFGSGTRLTVV.

V gene TRBV4-3 combines with J gene TRBJ1-1; D remains unclear. The V end lost 0 bases, the J end lost 5 bases, and 10 bases lay between the germline ends. Per the germline V gene, CDR1 is LGHNA and CDR2 is YSLEER. The CDR3 extends over 14 amino acids. Here the CDR3 DNA reads TGCGCCAGCAGCCAAGAGGGTCCGGCGACTGAAGCTTTCTTT. This gives the protein CASSQEGPATEAFF.

This chain uses TRBV5-1 with TRBJ2-5; D unclear. V was pared by 2 bases and J by 3 bases, with 11 bases between. In germline, CDR1 is SGHRS, CDR2 YFSETQ. The CDR3 is 14 amino acids. In DNA, the CDR3 is TGCGCCAGCAGCTTTCAGACGGATAAAGAGACCCAGTACTTC. Translating gives CASSFQTDKETQYF.

The rearrangement joins TRBV27 to TRBJ2-3; 10 positions agree with TRBD1. There are 15 residues in the CDR3. Germline trimming cut 5 bases from V and 6 bases from J; bases unmatched to any gene: 8. The germline gives CDR1 MNHEY, CDR2 SMNVEV (reference sequence). CDR3 sequence: CASSTSGTGDDTQYF. The DNA for the CDR3 is TGTGCCAGCAGTACCTCGGGGACAGGGGACGATACGCAGTATTTT.

This clone was counted a few times. The chain has TRBV2 and TRBJ2-1; D might be TRBD2 (6 bases). The length of the CDR3 is 10 residues. Trimming cost V 4 bases and J 13 bases, with 8 bases left between them. Germline V gene data show CDR1 as SNHLY and CDR2 as FYNNEI. The CDR3 loop reads CASSGGKQFF. CDR3 nucleotides: TGTGCCAGCAGTGGCGGGAAACAGTTCTTC.

The rearrangement links TRBV6-5 to TRBJ2-7; the D is unclear. The CDR3 covers 14 residues. V was pared by 0 bases and J by 3 bases, with 9 bases between. Germline CDR1 reads MNHEY; CDR2 reads SVGAGI. DNA of the CDR3: TGTGCCAGCAGTTACTCGGGTAGGCACTACGAGCAGTACTTC. This translates into CASSYSGRHYEQYF.

The V gene is TRBV6-6, the J gene TRBJ2-5; 8 nucleotides line up with TRBD2. There are 14 residues in the CDR3. With 7 bases clipped from V and 3 bases from J, the junction kept 7 bases outside the gene matches. The germline V gene has CDR1 MNHNY and CDR2 SVGAGI (reference sequence). CDR3 protein: CASNELADEETQYF. The CDR3 DNA reads TGTGCCAGCAACGAACTAGCGGATGAAGAGACCCAGTACTTC.

This chain joins TRBV10-3 and TRBJ2-3; perhaps TRBD1 as D (5 bases). The ends were cut back, 3 bases at V and 1 base at J, with 5 bases in the middle. CDR1 is ENHRY and CDR2 is SYGVKD in the germline V gene. There are 13 residues in the CDR3. The CDR3 here is CAISEQGTDTQYF. The CDR3 nucleotides are TGTGCCATCAGTGAACAGGGCACAGATACGCAGTATTTT.

This chain uses TRBV4-1 with TRBJ2-5; 9 nucleotides line up with TRBD1. The CDR3 consists of 15 residues. Germline CDR1 is MGHRA and CDR2 is YSYEKL. Trimming at V came to 5 bases and at J to 1 base, leaving 5 bases not matched to a gene. The CDR3 loop is CASSTRDRAQETQYF. Here the CDR3 DNA reads TGCGCCAGCAGCACCCGGGACAGGGCCCAAGAGACCCAGTACTTC.

V is TRBV4-3 and J is TRBJ1-4, with D unclear. The CDR3 is made up of 14 amino acids. The germline V gene encodes CDR1 LGHNA and CDR2 YSLEER. V shed 1 base and J shed 3 bases, with 6 bases lying between them. CDR3 residues: CASSQVISNEKLFF. In DNA form, the CDR3 reads TGCGCCAGCAGCCAAGTCATTTCTAATGAAAAACTGTTTTTT.

The chain couples TRBV27 to TRBJ2-1, with TRBD2 matching over 10 bases. V lost 5 bases, J lost 9 bases, and 16 bases stayed unmatched. The CDR3 runs 17 residues. Germline V CDR1 and CDR2: MNHEY, SMNVEV (reference sequence). CDR3 amino acids: CASSANRALAGVLEQFF. In DNA form, the CDR3 reads TGTGCCAGCAGTGCTAACAGGGCTCTAGCGGGAGTACTTGAGCAGTTCTTC.

The rearrangement uses TRBV7-8 and TRBJ2-3; D remains ambiguous. Trimming pared 1 base from V and 1 base from J, leaving 15 bases between. The CDR3 runs 17 residues. Germline CDR1 is SGHVS and CDR2 is FQNEAQ. CDR3 region: CASSLGRVILRTDTQYF. Here the CDR3 DNA reads TGTGCCAGCAGCTTAGGACGAGTGATTTTACGCACAGATACGCAGTATTTT.

This clone was seen a single time. The CDR3 DNA is TGCGCCAGCAGCTTGGGTGTAGCGGGGTACAATGAGCAGTTCTTC. Protein: CASSLGVAGYNEQFF. This sequence joins TRBV5-1 and TRBJ2-1; 8 bases fit TRBD2. Germline CDR1 is SGHRS and CDR2 is YFSETQ. The CDR3 length is 15 residues. The V gene end was trimmed by 0 bases and the J gene end by 4 bases; junction bases not matched to a gene: 3.

This rearrangement joins TRBV15 to TRBJ1-4, with D unresolved. V lost 1 base and J 0 bases, leaving 3 bases between the germline ends. CDR1 is LNHNV and CDR2 is YYDKDF in the germline V gene (reference sequence). The CDR3 runs 14 residues. The CDR3: CATSRGATNEKLFF. CDR3 bases: TGTGCCACCAGCAGAGGAGCAACTAATGAAAAACTGTTTTTT.

This sequence joins TRBV2 and TRBJ2-2, with D perhaps TRBD2 (6 bases). Germline V gene sequence: CDR1 SNHLY, CDR2 FYNNEI. Trimming cost V 7 bases and J 6 bases, with 27 bases left between them. CDR3 size: 18 residues. CDR3 protein: CASTVPVGSGSSAGELFF. The CDR3 DNA reads as TGTGCCAGCACTGTACCGGTGGGAAGCGGGTCCTCAGCCGGGGAGCTGTTTTTT.

This sequence joins TRBV30 and TRBJ2-3, with D unclear. The germline V gene has CDR1 GTSNPN and CDR2 SVGIG (reference sequence). V was clipped by 4 bases and J by 0 bases, with 8 bases between them. This CDR3 region has 13 residues. This CDR3 is CAWNHRSTDTQYF. The CDR3 DNA sequence: TGTGCCTGGAATCACCGAAGCACAGATACGCAGTATTTT.